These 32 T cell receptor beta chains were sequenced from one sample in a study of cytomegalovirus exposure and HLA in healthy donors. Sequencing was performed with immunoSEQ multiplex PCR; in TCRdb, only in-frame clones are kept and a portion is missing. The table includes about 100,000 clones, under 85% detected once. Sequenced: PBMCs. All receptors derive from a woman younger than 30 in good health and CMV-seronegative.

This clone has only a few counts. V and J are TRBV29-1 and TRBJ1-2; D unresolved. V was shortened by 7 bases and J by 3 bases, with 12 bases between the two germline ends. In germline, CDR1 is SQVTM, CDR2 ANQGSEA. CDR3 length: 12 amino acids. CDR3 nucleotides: TGCAGCGGCCGTTCGGAGGACTATGGCTACACCTTC. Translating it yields CSGRSEDYGYTF.

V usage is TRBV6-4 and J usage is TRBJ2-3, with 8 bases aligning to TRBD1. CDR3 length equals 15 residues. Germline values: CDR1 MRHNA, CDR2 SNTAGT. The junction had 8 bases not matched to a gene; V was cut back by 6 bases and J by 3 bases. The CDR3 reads CASRATGGVTDTQYF. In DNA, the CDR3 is TGTGCCAGCAGAGCCACAGGGGGAGTGACAGATACGCAGTATTTT.

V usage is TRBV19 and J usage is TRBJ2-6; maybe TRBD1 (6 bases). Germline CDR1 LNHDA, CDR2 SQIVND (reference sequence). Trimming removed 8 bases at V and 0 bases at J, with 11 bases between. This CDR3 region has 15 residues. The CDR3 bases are TGTGCCAGTGGAAGGGGGACCTCTGGGGCCAACGTCCTGACTTTC. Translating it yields CASGRGTSGANVLTF.

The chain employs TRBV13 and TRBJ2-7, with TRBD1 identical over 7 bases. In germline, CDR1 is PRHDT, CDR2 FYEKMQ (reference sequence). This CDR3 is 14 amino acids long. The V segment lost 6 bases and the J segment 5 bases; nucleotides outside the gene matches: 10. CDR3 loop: CASSQDRALDEQYF. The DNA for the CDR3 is TGTGCCAGCAGTCAAGACAGGGCGTTGGACGAGCAGTACTTC.

This CDR3 reads CASSPTTGADTEAFF. In DNA, the CDR3 is TGTGCCAGCTCTCCGACGACAGGGGCTGACACTGAAGCTTTCTTT. V gene TRBV18 combines with J gene TRBJ1-1, with 8 bases lining up with TRBD1. This CDR3 contains 15 residues. Germline CDR1 is KGHSH and CDR2 is LQKENI. J gave up 3 bases and V 6 bases, and 9 bases lay outside the gene matches.

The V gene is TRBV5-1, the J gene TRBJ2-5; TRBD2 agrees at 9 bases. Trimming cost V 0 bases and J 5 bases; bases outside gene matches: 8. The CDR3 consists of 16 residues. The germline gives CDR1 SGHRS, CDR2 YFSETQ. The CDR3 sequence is CASSLALAGPRETQYF. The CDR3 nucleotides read TGCGCCAGCAGCTTGGCGCTAGCGGGGCCTCGGGAGACCCAGTACTTC.

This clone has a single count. The CDR3 region has the DNA TGTGCCAGCAGCTTACGGTCCTCCAGGTTCCCCAATCAGCCCCAGCATTTT. The encoded protein is CASSLRSSRFPNQPQHF. The chain combines TRBV11-1 with TRBJ1-5; no clear D gene. Trimming removed 2 bases at V and 3 bases at J, with 17 bases between. The CDR3 loop spans 17 amino acids. Germline loops: CDR1 SGHAT, CDR2 FQDESV (reference sequence).

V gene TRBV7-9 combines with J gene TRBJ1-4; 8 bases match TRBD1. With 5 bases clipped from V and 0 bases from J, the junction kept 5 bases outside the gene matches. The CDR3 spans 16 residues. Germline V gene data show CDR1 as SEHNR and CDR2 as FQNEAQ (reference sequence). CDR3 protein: CASSQGARSTNEKLFF. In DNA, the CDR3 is TGTGCCAGCAGCCAGGGGGCACGGTCAACTAATGAAAAACTGTTTTTT.

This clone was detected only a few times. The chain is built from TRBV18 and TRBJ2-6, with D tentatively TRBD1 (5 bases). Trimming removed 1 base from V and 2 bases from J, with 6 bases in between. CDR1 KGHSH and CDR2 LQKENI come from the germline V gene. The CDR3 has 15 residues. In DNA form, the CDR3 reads TGTGCCAGCTCACCACAGGGGACTGGGGCCAACGTCCTGACTTTC. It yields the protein CASSPQGTGANVLTF.

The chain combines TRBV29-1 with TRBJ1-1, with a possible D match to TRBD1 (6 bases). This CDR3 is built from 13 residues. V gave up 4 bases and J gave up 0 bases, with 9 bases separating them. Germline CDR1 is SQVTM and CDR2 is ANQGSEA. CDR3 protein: CSVVGHLNTEAFF. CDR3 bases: TGCAGCGTTGTGGGACATTTGAACACTGAAGCTTTCTTT.

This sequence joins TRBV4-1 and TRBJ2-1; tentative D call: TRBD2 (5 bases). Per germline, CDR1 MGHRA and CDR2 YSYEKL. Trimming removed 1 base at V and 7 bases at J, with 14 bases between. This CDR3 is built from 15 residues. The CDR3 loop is CASSQGEGLRNEQFF. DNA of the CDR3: TGCGCCAGCAGCCAAGGCGAAGGACTTCGGAATGAGCAGTTCTTC.

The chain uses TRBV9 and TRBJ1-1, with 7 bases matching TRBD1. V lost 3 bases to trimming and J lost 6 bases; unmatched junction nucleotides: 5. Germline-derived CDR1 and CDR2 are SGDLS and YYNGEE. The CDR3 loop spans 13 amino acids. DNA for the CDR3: TGTGCCAGCAGCGCACAGACAGGGTCTGAAGCTTTCTTT. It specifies CASSAQTGSEAFF.

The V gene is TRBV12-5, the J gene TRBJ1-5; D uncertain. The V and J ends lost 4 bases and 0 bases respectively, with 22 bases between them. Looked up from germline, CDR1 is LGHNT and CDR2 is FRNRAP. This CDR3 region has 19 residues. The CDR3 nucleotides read TGTGCTAGTGGTTCTAAACCGGGAGGACGTTCTTATAGCAATCAGCCCCAGCATTTT. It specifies CASGSKPGGRSYSNQPQHF.

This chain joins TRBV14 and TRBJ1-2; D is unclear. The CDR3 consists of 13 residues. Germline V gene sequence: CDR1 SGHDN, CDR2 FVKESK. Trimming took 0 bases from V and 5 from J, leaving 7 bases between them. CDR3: CASSQEFRYGYTF. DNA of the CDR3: TGTGCCAGCAGCCAAGAATTCAGATATGGCTACACCTTC.

DNA of the CDR3: TGTGCCAGCGGGACAGGAGCTCTCCAGAACACTGAAGCTTTCTTT. Amino acids: CASGTGALQNTEAFF. This chain uses TRBV2 with TRBJ1-1, with TRBD1 matching over 8 bases. Per the germline V gene, CDR1 is SNHLY and CDR2 is FYNNEI. This CDR3 has 15 residues. Trimming at V came to 8 bases and at J to 1 base, leaving 9 bases not matched to a gene.

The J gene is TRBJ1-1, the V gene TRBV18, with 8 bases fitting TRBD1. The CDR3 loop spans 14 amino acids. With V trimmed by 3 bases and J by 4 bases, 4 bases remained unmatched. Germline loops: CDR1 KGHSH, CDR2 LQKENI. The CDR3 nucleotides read TGTGCCAGCTCACCCGGACAGGGAGGCACTGAAGCTTTCTTT. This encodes CASSPGQGGTEAFF.

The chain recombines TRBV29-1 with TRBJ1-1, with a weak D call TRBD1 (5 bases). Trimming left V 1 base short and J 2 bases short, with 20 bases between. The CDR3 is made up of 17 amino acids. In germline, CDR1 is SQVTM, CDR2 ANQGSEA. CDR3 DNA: TGCAGCGTTGAAGCGGTCGACAGTCACCCCTTAAACACTGAAGCTTTCTTT. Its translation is CSVEAVDSHPLNTEAFF.

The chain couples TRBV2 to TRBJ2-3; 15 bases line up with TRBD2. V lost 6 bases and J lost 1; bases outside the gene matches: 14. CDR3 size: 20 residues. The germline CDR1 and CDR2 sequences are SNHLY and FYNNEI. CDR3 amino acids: CASRNLIGLAGGQGTDTQYF. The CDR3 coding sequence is TGTGCCAGCAGGAACCTCATCGGACTAGCGGGGGGGCAGGGCACAGATACGCAGTATTTT.

The CDR3 nucleotides read TGCGCCAGCAGCTTGGTCGATGGCGGCCCAACTAATGAAAAACTGTTTTTT. This sequence encodes CASSLVDGGPTNEKLFF. This chain links TRBV5-1 with TRBJ1-4; D remains ambiguous. Germline V lookup: CDR1 SGHRS, CDR2 YFSETQ. The V and J ends lost 0 bases and 0 bases respectively, with 12 bases between them. The CDR3 length is 17 residues.

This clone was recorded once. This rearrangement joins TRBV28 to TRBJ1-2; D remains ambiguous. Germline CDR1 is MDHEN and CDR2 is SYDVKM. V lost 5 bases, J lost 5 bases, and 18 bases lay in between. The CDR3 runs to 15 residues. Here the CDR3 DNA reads TGTGCCAGCAGTAACTGGCCCAAAAGCGGGTATGGCTACACCTTC. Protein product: CASSNWPKSGYGYTF.

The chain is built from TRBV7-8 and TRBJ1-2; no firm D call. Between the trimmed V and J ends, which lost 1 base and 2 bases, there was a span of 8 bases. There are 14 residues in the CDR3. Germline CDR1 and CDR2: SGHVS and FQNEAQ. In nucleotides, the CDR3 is TGTGCCAGCAGCTTAGTCTCGGGGAACTATGGCTACACCTTC. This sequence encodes CASSLVSGNYGYTF.

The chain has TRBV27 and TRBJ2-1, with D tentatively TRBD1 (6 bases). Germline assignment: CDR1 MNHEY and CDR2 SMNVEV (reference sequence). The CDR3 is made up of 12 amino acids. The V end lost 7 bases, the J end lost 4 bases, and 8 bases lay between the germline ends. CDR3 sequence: CASKTGYNEQFF. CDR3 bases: TGTGCCAGCAAAACAGGGTACAATGAGCAGTTCTTC.

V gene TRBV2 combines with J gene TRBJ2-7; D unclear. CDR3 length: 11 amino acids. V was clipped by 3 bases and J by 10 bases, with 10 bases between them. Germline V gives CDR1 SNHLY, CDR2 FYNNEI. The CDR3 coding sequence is TGTGCCAGCAGTGAGGGTGGGCCCCAGTACTTC. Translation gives CASSEGGPQYF.

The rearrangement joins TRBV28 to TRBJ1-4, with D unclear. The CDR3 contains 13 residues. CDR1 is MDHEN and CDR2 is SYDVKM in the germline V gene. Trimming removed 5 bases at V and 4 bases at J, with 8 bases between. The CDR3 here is CASSPRGNEKLFF. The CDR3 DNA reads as TGTGCCAGCAGTCCCCGGGGTAATGAAAAACTGTTTTTT. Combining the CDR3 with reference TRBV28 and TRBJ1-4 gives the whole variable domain DVKVTQSSRYLVKRTGEKVFLECVQDMDHENMFWYRQDPGLGLRLIYFSYDVKMKEKGDIPEGYSVSREKKERFSLILESASTNQTSMYLCASSPRGNEKLFFGSGTQLSVL.

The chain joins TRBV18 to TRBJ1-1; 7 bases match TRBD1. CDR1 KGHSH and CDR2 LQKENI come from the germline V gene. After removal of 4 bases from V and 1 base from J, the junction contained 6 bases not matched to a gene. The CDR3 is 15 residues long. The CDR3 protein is CASSRGGTENTEAFF. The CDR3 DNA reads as TGTGCCAGCTCACGCGGCGGGACAGAGAACACTGAAGCTTTCTTT.

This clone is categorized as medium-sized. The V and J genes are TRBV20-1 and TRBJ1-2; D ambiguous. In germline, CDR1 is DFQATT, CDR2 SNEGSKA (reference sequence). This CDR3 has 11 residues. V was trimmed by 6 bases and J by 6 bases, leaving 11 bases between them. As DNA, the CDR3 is TGCAGTGCCGAGGGCGAAAATGGCTACACCTTC. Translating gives CSAEGENGYTF.

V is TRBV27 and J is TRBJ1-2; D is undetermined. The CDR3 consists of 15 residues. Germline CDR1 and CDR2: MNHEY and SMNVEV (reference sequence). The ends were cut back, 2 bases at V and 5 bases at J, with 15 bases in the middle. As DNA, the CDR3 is TGTGCCAGCAGTTTACGATTTGCGGGAAATTATGGCTACACCTTC. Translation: CASSLRFAGNYGYTF.

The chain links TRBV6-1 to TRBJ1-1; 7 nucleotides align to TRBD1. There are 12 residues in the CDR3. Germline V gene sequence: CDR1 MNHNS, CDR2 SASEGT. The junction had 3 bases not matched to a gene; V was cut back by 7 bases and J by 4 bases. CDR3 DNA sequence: TGTGCCAGCACAAGGACAGGCACTGAAGCTTTCTTT. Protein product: CASTRTGTEAFF.

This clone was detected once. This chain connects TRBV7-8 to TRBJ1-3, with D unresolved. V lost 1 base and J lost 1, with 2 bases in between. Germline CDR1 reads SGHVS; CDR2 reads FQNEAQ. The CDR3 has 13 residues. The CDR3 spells CASSLVSGNTIYF. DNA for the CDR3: TGTGCCAGCAGCTTAGTATCTGGAAACACCATATATTTT.

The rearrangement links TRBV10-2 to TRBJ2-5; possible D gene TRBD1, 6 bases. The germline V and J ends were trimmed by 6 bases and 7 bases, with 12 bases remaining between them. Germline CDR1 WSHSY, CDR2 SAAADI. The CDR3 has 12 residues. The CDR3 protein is CASSAGDATQYF. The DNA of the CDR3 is TGCGCCAGCAGCGCAGGGGACGCGACCCAGTACTTC.

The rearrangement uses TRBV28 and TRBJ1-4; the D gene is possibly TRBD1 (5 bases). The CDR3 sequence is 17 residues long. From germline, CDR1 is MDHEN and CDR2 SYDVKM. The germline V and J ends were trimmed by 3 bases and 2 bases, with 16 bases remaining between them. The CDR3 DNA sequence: TGTGCCAGCAGTTTGGAGGGAATAGAGGGGACTAATGAAAAACTGTTTTTT. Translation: CASSLEGIEGTNEKLFF.

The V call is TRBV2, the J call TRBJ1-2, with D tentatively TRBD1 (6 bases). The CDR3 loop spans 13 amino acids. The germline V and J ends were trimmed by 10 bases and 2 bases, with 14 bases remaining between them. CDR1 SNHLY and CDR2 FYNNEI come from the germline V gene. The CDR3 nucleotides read TGTGCCACCTCCTCGGACAGAAACTATGGCTACACCTTC. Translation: CATSSDRNYGYTF.